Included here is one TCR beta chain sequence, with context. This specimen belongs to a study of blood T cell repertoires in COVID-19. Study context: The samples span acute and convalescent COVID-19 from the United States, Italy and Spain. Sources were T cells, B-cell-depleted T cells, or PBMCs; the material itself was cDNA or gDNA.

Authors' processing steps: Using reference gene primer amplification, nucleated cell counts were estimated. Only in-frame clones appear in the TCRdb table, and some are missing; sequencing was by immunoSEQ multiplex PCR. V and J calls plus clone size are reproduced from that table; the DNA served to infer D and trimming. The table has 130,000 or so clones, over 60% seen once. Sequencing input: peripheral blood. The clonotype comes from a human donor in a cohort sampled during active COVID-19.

CDR3 bases: TGTGCCAGCAGCTTAGCTCTCACAGGGGCTAAGGAGCAGTACTTC. Its protein is CASSLALTGAKEQYF. The V gene is TRBV7-9, the J gene TRBJ2-7, with 7 bases lining up with TRBD1. Germline assignment: CDR1 SEHNR and CDR2 FQNEAQ (reference sequence). V was pared by 0 bases and J by 7 bases, with 9 bases of the junction left unmatched. The CDR3 spans 15 residues.